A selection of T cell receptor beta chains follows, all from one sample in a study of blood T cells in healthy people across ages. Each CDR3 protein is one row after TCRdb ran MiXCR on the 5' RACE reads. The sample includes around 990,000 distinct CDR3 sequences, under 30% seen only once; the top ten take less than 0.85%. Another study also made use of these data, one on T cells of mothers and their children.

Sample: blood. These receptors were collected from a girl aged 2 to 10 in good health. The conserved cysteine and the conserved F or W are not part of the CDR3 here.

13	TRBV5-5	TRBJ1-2	ASSSDSTSNYGYT
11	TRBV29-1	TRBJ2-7	SVEGDSSHEQY
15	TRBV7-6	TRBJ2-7	ASSLGPPQASTYEQY
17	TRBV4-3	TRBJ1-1	ASSQDRGWGWPGNTEAF
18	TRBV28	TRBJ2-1	ASSLWPGGTGIQHNNEQF
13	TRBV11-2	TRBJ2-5	ASSHPLGESETQY
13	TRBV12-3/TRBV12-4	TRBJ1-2	AILNPGGTRYGYT
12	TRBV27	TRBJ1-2	ASSFTGTNYGYT
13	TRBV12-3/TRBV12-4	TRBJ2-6	ASSGAGAGANVLT
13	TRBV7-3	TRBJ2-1	ASSVWHGIYNEQF
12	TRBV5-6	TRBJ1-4	ASSSTLKDEKLF
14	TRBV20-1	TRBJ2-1	SAKPIQGEYYNEQF
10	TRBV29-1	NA	SVTADGYEQY
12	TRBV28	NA	ASSPKQGANEQY
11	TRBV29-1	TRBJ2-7	SVRTARSYEQY